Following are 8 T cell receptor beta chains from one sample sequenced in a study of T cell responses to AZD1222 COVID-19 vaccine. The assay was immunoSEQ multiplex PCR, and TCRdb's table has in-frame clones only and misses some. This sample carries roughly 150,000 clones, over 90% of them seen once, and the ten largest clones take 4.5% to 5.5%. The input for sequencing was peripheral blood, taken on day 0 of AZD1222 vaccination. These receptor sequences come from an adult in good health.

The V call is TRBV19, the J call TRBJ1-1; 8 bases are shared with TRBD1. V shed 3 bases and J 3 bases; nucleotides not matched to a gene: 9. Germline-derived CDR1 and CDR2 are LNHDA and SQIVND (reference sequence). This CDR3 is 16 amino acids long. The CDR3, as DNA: TGTGCCAGTAGTATGATTGCAGGGGGCGTAGACACTGAAGCTTTCTTT. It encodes CASSMIAGGVDTEAFF. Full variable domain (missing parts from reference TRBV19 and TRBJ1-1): DGGITQSPKYLFRKEGQNVTLSCEQNLNHDAMYWYRQDPGQGLRLIYYSQIVNDFQKGDIAEGYSVSREKKESFPLTVTSAQKNPTAFYLCASSMIAGGVDTEAFFGQGTRLTVV.

CDR3 amino acids: CASQLRAGEPYEQYF. The CDR3, as DNA: TGTGCCAGCCAGTTGAGGGCGGGTGAACCCTACGAGCAGTACTTC. The rearrangement uses TRBV6-5 and TRBJ2-7, with D perhaps matching TRBD2 (5 bases). CDR1 and CDR2 from the germline V gene are MNHEY and SVGAGI. V gave up 8 bases and J gave up 2 bases, with 19 bases separating them. This CDR3 has 15 amino acids.

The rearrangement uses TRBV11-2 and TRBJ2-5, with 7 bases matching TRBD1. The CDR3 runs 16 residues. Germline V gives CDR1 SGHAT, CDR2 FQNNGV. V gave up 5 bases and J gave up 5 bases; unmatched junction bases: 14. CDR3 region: CASSTTFQGVGETQYF. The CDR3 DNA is TGTGCCAGCAGCACAACCTTTCAGGGGGTGGGGGAGACCCAGTACTTC.

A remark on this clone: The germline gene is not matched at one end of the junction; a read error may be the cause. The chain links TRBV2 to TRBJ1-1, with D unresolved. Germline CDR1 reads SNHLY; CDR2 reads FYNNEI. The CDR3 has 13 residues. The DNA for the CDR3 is TGTGCCAGCAGTACTAGGACGGGATATGGAGATTCTTTT. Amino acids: CASSTRTGYGDSF.

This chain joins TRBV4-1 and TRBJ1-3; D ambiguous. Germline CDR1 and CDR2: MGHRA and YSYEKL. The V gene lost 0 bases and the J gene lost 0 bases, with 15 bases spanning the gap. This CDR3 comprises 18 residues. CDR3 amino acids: CASSQEGILLSSGNTIYF. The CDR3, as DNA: TGCGCCAGCAGCCAAGAAGGCATACTGCTTAGCTCTGGAAACACCATATATTTT.

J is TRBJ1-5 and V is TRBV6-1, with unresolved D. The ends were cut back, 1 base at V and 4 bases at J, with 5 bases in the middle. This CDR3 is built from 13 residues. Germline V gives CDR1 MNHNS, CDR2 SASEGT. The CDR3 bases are TGTGCCAGCAGTGAAGACCGAAATCAGCCCCAGCATTTT. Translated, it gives CASSEDRNQPQHF.

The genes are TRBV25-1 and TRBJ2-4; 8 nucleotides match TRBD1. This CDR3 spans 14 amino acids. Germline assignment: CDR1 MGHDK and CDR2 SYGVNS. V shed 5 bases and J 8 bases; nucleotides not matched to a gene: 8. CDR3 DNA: TGTGCCAGCAGTCCCGACAGGGGAAGAGACATTCAGTACTTC. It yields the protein CASSPDRGRDIQYF.

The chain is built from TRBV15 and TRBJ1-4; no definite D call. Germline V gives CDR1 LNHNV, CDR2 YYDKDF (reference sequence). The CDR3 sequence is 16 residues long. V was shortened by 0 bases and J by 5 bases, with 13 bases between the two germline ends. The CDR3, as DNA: TGTGCCACCAGCAGAGATCTTGCTCCCAGAAATGAAAAACTGTTTTTT. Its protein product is CATSRDLAPRNEKLFF.